These 20 T cell receptor beta chains were sequenced from one sample in a study of a mutant IDH1 vaccine in newly diagnosed glioma. Their cognate antigens are unknown. Sequencing was performed with immunoSEQ multiplex PCR; in TCRdb, only in-frame clones are kept and a portion is missing. The sample contains fewer than 45,000 clones, roughly 79% of which appear only once. The time point here: week 23, last vaccination. Vaccinated patients received 300 ug of mutant IDH1 20-mer peptide per dose, with topical imiquimod. Here the sequenced sample was PBMCs, taken from a glioma patient whose treatment included an IDH1 peptide vaccine. These receptors all stem from a woman aged 40 to 49 with glioma. Some clones in this sample may be carry-over from other donors' samples.

The chain recombines TRBV7-9 with TRBJ2-2; D not resolved. CDR3 length: 12 residues. Germline CDR1 is SEHNR and CDR2 is FQNEAQ (reference sequence). Trimming stripped 4 bases from V and 5 bases from J, with 5 bases between. CDR3 sequence (DNA): TGTGCCAGCAGCTCGCCGACCGGGGAGCTGTTTTTT. This encodes CASSSPTGELFF.

The J gene is TRBJ2-7, the V gene TRBV6-1, with 7 nucleotides matching TRBD1. J was trimmed by 1 base and V by 8 bases; bases with no gene match: 5. CDR1 MNHNS and CDR2 SASEGT come from the germline V gene. The CDR3 is 13 residues long. This chain's CDR3 is CASSWGQSYEQYF. DNA for the CDR3: TGTGCCAGCTCTTGGGGACAGTCCTACGAGCAGTACTTC.

The chain is built from TRBV4-2 and TRBJ2-2; 9 nucleotides align to TRBD1. Germline CDR1 and CDR2: LGHNA and YNFKEQ. The CDR3 runs 14 residues. Trimming cost V 8 bases and J 6 bases; bases outside gene matches: 7. CDR3 coding DNA: TGTGCCAGCCGGGGACAGGGCCGGTCCGGGGAGCTGTTTTTT. It yields the protein CASRGQGRSGELFF.

V and J are TRBV5-1 and TRBJ2-1; the match to TRBD2 covers 10 bases. This CDR3 contains 17 residues. Germline V gene lookup returns CDR1 SGHRS and CDR2 YFSETQ. The V and J ends lost 3 bases and 9 bases, in that order; junction bases with no gene match: 15. Here the CDR3 DNA reads TGCGCCAGCAGCTCCGGGCCCCTAGCGGGAGTCAGGGGTGAGCAGTTCTTC. Amino acids: CASSSGPLAGVRGEQFF.

In this sample, this clone turned up a few times. The chain uses TRBV4-2 and TRBJ2-7; the D gene is possibly TRBD1 (6 bases). CDR1 and CDR2 (germline): LGHNA, YNFKEQ. The CDR3 spans 13 residues. The V and J ends lost 3 bases and 3 bases respectively, with 9 bases between them. The CDR3 DNA sequence: TGTGCCAGCAGCCATCAACAGGGCTACGAGCAGTACTTC. As protein: CASSHQQGYEQYF.

This clone was counted a few times. The chain carries TRBV2 and TRBJ1-4; a possible D gene is TRBD1 (6 bases). Trimming removed 6 bases from V and 4 bases from J, with 12 bases in between. Germline V gene sequence: CDR1 SNHLY, CDR2 FYNNEI. The CDR3 loop spans 14 amino acids. The CDR3 region has the DNA TGTGCCAGCAGGTTGGGGGCCCTTAATGAAAAACTGTTTTTT. Translating it yields CASRLGALNEKLFF.

The V gene is TRBV4-1, the J gene TRBJ2-5; 8 bases are a match to TRBD2. J gave up 4 bases and V 3 bases, and 10 bases lay outside the gene matches. Germline CDR1 MGHRA, CDR2 YSYEKL. The CDR3 covers 16 residues. In DNA form, the CDR3 reads TGCGCCAGCAGCCATCCGGCGGGGGGCGGGGGAGAGACCCAGTACTTC. Its protein is CASSHPAGGGGETQYF.

The chain carries TRBV6-5 and TRBJ2-2; TRBD2 matches at 7 bases. CDR3 length: 15 amino acids. The V and J ends lost 5 bases and 2 bases, in that order; junction bases with no gene match: 5. Looked up from germline, CDR1 is MNHEY and CDR2 is SVGAGI. The CDR3 nucleotides read TGTGCCAGCAGTCGGGGGACTATCAACACCGGGGAGCTGTTTTTT. Its translation is CASSRGTINTGELFF.

The rearrangement joins TRBV11-2 to TRBJ2-7, with D uncertain. The V and J ends lost 5 bases and 1 base respectively, with 12 bases between them. CDR3 length: 14 amino acids. Germline loops: CDR1 SGHAT, CDR2 FQNNGV. Here the CDR3 reads CASSPLDRSYEQYF. CDR3 DNA: TGTGCCAGCAGCCCACTGGACCGGTCCTACGAGCAGTACTTC.

This clone was seen a handful of times. The chain's CDR3 is CASTLQPNEYGYTF. The CDR3 DNA follows: TGTGCCAGTACCTTACAACCCAACGAGTATGGCTACACCTTC. V gene TRBV19 combines with J gene TRBJ1-2, with no clear D. V gave up 7 bases and J gave up 5 bases, with 17 bases separating them. Germline assignment: CDR1 LNHDA and CDR2 SQIVND (reference sequence). The CDR3 sequence is 14 residues long.

The chain employs TRBV11-2 and TRBJ1-4; the match to TRBD1 covers 9 bases. Trimming cost V 1 base and J 8 bases; bases outside gene matches: 5. The germline V gene encodes CDR1 SGHAT and CDR2 FQNNGV. The CDR3 loop spans 15 amino acids. The CDR3 DNA reads TGTGCCAGCAGCTTAGGGGACAGGGTTTTAGAAAAACTGTTTTTT. Translation: CASSLGDRVLEKLFF.

V gene TRBV5-1 combines with J gene TRBJ2-7; 11 nucleotides agree with TRBD2. Trimming cost V 0 bases and J 4 bases; bases outside gene matches: 6. CDR3 size: 16 residues. Germline V CDR1 and CDR2: SGHRS, YFSETQ. In nucleotides, the CDR3 is TGCGCCAGCAGCTTGGAGACTAGCGGGACAATATACGAGCAGTACTTC. Amino acids: CASSLETSGTIYEQYF.

This clone was seen just once. The V gene is TRBV7-2, the J gene TRBJ1-4; weak D call: TRBD1 (5 bases). CDR3 length: 15 amino acids. The V gene lost 1 base and the J gene lost 8 bases, with 14 bases spanning the gap. The germline gives CDR1 SGHTA, CDR2 FQGNSA. The DNA of the CDR3 is TGTGCCAGCAGCTTAGAAGGCAGCTGGGGGGAAAAACTGTTTTTT. Translated, it gives CASSLEGSWGEKLFF.

A few counts support this clone. CDR3 protein: CASTRDYTGELFF. For the CDR3, the DNA is TGTGCCAGTACCAGGGATTACACCGGGGAGCTGTTTTTT. This rearrangement joins TRBV19 to TRBJ2-2, with D perhaps matching TRBD1 (5 bases). Germline CDR1 is LNHDA and CDR2 is SQIVND (reference sequence). Trimming removed 7 bases from V and 3 bases from J, with 9 bases in between. The CDR3 sequence is 13 residues long.

The J gene is TRBJ2-7, the V gene TRBV11-2; 9 bases fit TRBD1. This CDR3 has 15 amino acids. The V gene end was trimmed by 5 bases and the J gene end by 3 bases; junction bases not matched to a gene: 8. The germline gives CDR1 SGHAT, CDR2 FQNNGV. CDR3 residues: CASSDPGQGLYEQYF. CDR3 DNA sequence: TGTGCCAGCAGCGACCCGGGACAGGGCCTCTACGAGCAGTACTTC.

V is TRBV19 and J is TRBJ1-5, with 7 positions matching TRBD1. The germline V gene has CDR1 LNHDA and CDR2 SQIVND (reference sequence). This CDR3 region has 15 residues. Trimming cost V 2 bases and J 5 bases; bases outside gene matches: 6. In DNA, the CDR3 is TGTGCCAGTAGTATAACGGACAGGCGACATCAGCCCCAGCATTTT. It translates to CASSITDRRHQPQHF.

The V gene is TRBV19, the J gene TRBJ2-7, with a weak D call TRBD2 (6 bases). CDR3 length equals 15 residues. CDR1 is LNHDA, CDR2 SQIVND, per germline (reference sequence). V gave up 7 bases and J gave up 6 bases, with 22 bases separating them. CDR3 loop: CASTLVGGVEGEQYF. Here the CDR3 DNA reads TGTGCCAGTACCTTGGTCGGGGGAGTGGAGGGCGAGCAGTACTTC.

This chain uses TRBV28 with TRBJ1-2, with 9 bases that match TRBD1. The CDR3 spans 14 residues. Germline V gene data show CDR1 as MDHEN and CDR2 as SYDVKM. The junction had 7 bases not matched to a gene; V was cut back by 6 bases and J by 5 bases. The CDR3, as DNA: TGTGCCAGCAGCCGGGACAGGGTAAAGTATGGCTACACCTTC. Translated: CASSRDRVKYGYTF.

The genes are TRBV9 and TRBJ2-5, with 8 positions matching TRBD2. After removal of 4 bases from V and 5 bases from J, the junction contained 7 bases not matched to a gene. CDR3 length: 14 residues. CDR1 is SGDLS, CDR2 YYNGEE, per germline. CDR3 sequence reads: CASSLSGIGETQYF. CDR3 nucleotide sequence: TGTGCCAGCAGCCTTAGCGGGATAGGGGAGACCCAGTACTTC.

The chain employs TRBV5-1 and TRBJ2-5; D uncertain. V lost 3 bases, J lost 1 base, and 13 bases lay in between. Germline V gene sequence: CDR1 SGHRS, CDR2 YFSETQ. This CDR3 contains 15 residues. This chain's CDR3 is CASSSPDSLQETQYF. DNA for the CDR3: TGCGCCAGCAGCTCTCCTGATTCGCTCCAAGAGACCCAGTACTTC.